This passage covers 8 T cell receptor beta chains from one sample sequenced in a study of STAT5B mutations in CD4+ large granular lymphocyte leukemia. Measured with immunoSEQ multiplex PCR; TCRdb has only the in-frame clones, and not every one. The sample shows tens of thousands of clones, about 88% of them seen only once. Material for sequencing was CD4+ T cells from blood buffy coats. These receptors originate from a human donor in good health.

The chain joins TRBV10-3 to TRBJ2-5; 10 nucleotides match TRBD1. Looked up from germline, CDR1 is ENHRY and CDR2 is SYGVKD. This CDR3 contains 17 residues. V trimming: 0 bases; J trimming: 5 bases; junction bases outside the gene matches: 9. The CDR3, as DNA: TGTGCCATCAGTGAGTCGAAGACAGGGGGCGCCTCGGAGACCCAGTACTTC. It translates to CAISESKTGGASETQYF.

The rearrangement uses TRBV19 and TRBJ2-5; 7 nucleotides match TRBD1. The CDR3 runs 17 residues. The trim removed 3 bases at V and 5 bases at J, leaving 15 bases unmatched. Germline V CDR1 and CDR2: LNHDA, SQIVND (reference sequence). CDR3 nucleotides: TGTGCCAGTAGTATCGGCCTGGACAGGTCAATAGGGGAGACCCAGTACTTC. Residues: CASSIGLDRSIGETQYF. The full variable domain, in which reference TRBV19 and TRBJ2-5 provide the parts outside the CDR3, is DGGITQSPKYLFRKEGQNVTLSCEQNLNHDAMYWYRQDPGQGLRLIYYSQIVNDFQKGDIAEGYSVSREKKESFPLTVTSAQKNPTAFYLCASSIGLDRSIGETQYFGPGTRLLVL.

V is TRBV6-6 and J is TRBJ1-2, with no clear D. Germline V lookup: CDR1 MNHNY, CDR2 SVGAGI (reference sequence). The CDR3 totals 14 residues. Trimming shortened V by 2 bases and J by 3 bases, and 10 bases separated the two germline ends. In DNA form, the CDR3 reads TGTGCCAGCAGTTACAGGGAAAGGGACTATGGCTACACCTTC. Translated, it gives CASSYRERDYGYTF.

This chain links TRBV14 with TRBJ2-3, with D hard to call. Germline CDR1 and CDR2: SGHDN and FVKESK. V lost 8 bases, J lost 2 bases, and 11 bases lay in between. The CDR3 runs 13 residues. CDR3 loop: CASGRWDTDTQYF. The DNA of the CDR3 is TGTGCCAGCGGACGCTGGGACACAGATACGCAGTATTTT.

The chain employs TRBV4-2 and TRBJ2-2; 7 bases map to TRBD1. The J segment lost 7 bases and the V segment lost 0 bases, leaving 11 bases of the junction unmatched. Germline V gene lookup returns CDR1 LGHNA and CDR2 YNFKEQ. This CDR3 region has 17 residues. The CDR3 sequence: CASSQDRRTGDGGELFF. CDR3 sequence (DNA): TGTGCCAGCAGCCAAGATCGGCGGACAGGCGACGGCGGGGAGCTGTTTTTT.

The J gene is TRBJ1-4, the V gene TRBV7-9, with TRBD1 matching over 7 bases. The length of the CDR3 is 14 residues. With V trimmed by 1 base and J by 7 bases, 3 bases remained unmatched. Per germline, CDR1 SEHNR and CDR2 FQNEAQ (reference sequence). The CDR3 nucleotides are TGTGCCAGCAGCTTAGGGCGACAGGGTGAAAAACTGTTTTTT. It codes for CASSLGRQGEKLFF.

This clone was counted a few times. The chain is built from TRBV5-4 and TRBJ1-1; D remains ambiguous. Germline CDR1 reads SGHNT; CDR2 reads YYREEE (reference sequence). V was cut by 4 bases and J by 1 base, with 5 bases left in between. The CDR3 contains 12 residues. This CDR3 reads CASSKPNTEAFF. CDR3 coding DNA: TGTGCCAGCAGCAAACCGAACACTGAAGCTTTCTTT.

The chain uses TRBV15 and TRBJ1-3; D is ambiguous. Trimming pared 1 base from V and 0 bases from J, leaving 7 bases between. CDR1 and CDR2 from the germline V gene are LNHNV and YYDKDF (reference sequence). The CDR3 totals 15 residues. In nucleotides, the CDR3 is TGTGCCACCAGCAGAGGGGAGAACTCTGGAAACACCATATATTTT. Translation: CATSRGENSGNTIYF.